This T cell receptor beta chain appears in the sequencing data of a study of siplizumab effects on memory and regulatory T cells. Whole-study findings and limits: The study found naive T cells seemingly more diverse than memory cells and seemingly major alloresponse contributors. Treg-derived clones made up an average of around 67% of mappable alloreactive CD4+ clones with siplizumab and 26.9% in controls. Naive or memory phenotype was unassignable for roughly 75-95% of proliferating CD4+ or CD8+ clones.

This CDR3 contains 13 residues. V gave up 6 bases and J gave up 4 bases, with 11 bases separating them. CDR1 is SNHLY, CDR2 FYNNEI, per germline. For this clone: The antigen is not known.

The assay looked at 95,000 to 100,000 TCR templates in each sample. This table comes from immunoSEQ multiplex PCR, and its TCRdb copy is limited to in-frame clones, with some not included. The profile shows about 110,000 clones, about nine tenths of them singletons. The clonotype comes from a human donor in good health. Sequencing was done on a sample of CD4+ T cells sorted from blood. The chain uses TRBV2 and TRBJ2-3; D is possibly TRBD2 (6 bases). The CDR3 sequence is CASSRRLADTQYF. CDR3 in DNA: TGTGCCAGCAGCAGGAGACTAGCAGATACGCAGTATTTT.